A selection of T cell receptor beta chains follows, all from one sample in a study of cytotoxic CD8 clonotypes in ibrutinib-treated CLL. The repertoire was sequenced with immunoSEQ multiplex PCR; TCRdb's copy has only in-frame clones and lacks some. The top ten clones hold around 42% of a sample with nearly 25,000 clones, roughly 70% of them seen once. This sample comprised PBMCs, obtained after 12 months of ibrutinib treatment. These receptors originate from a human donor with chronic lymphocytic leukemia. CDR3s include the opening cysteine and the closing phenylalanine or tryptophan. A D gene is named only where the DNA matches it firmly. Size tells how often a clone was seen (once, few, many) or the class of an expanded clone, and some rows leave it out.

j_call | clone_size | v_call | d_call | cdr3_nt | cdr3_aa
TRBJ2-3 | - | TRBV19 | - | TGTGCCAGTAGTAAAGCAGGGGCTAGCACAGATACGCAGTATTTT | CASSKAGASTDTQYF
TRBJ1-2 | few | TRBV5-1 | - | TGCGCCAGCAGCTTGCAGGTCTCCTACGGCTACACCTTC | CASSLQVSYGYTF
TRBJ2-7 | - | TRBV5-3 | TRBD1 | TGTGCCAGAAGCTCGGGGGACAGGGCGAAAGAGCAGTACTTC | CARSSGDRAKEQYF
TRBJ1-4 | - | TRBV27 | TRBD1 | TGTGCCAGCAGTTCGCGACAGGGCCGGGGCGTAAATGAAAAACTGTTTTTT | CASSSRQGRGVNEKLFF
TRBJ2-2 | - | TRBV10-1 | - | TGCGCCAGCAGTGAGTCGACGGGGATAGGGGAGCTGTTTTTT | CASSESTGIGELFF
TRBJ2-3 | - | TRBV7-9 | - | TGTGCCAGCAGCTTCGGTGGAAACACAGATACGCAGTATTTT | CASSFGGNTDTQYF
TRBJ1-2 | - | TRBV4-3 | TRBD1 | TGCGCCAGCAGCCCGTCGGCCACAGGGGAGGGCTACACCTTC | CASSPSATGEGYTF
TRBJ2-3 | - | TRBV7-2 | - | TGTGCCAGCAGCGCCATAGGGGGGGGCACAGATACGCAGTATTTT | CASSAIGGGTDTQYF
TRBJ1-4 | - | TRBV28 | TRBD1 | TGTGCCAGCAGGGGTACGATCGGGACAGGGCATGAAAAACTGTTTTTT | CASRGTIGTGHEKLFF
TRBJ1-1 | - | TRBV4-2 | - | TGTGCCAGCAGCCAAGCTGGGGGGAACACTGAAGCTTTCTTT | CASSQAGGNTEAFF
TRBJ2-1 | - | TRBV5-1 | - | TGCGCCAGCAGCTTGGGACAGGTCTACAATGAGCAGTTCTTC | CASSLGQVYNEQFF
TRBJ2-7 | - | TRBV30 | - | TGTGCCTGGGACTTGGGGGACGAGCAGTACTTC | CAWDLGDEQYF
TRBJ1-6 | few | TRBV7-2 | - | TGTGCCAGCAGCTTAGGTTACGGTAGAATCAATTCACCCCTCCACTTT | CASSLGYGRINSPLHF
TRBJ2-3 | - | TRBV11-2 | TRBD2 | TGTGCCAGCAGCTTAGATGCGGGGGGCACAGATACGCAGTATTTT | CASSLDAGGTDTQYF
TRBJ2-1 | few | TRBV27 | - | TGTGCCAGCAGTTTATTTTCCTACAATGAGCAGTTCTTC | CASSLFSYNEQFF
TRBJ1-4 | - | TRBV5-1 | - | TGCGCCAGCAGCTTGGTTGGGGGAGAGGGTGAAAAACTGTTTTTT | CASSLVGGEGEKLFF
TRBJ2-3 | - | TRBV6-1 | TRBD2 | TGTGCCAGCAGTGCTGCGGGACTAGCGGGGAGAACTAGCACAGATACGCAGTATTTT | CASSAAGLAGRTSTDTQYF
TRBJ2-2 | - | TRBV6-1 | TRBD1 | TGTGCCAGCATGACAGGGGCCCCCGGGGAGCTGTTTTTT | CASMTGAPGELFF
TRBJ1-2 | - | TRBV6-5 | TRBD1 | TGTGCCAGCAGTTACGTAAGGGGGCAGGGCTACACCTTC | CASSYVRGQGYTF
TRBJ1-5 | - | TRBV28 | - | TGTGCCAGCAGTTTATCTCTGGATAGCAATCAGCCCCAGCATTTT | CASSLSLDSNQPQHF
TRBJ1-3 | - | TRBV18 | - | TGTGCCAGCTCTACTGCGGGGCAGTTCTCTGGAAACACCATATATTTT | CASSTAGQFSGNTIYF
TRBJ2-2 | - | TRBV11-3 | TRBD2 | TGTGCCAGCAGCTTTAGCGGGGGGAACACCGGGGAGCTGTTTTTT | CASSFSGGNTGELFF
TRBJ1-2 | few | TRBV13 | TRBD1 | TGTGCCAGCAGCTTAGGGACAGGGGGCTATGGCTACACCTTC | CASSLGTGGYGYTF
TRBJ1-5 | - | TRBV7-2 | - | TGTGCCAGCAGCTTAGATAGTCCGAATAGCAATCAGCCCCAGCATTTT | CASSLDSPNSNQPQHF
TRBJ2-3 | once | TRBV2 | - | TGTGCCACCGGCGCGGAGGGGGGTGGCACAGATACGCAGTATTTT | CATGAEGGGTDTQYF
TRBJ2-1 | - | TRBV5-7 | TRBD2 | TGTGCCAGCAGCTTGGAATTAGCGGGGGGGTTCAACAATGAGCAGTTCTTC | CASSLELAGGFNNEQFF
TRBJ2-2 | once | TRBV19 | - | TGTGCCAGTGACCAGGGGGGGACTTCGCTCGGGGAGCTGTTTTTT | CASDQGGTSLGELFF
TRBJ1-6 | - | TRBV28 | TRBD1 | TGTGCCAGCAGGGACCAGACAGGGGGCGATTCACCCCTCCACTTT | CASRDQTGGDSPLHF
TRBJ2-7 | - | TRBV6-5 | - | TGTGCCAGCAGTGAACAACACAGATCCTACGAGCAGTACTTC | CASSEQHRSYEQYF
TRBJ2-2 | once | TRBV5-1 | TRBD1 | TGCGCCAGCAGCTTGGGGGGACAGGCGGCCGGGGAGCTGTTTTTT | CASSLGGQAAGELFF
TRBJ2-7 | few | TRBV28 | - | TGTGCCAGCAGTCCCCCCCTGGACGAGCAGTACTTC | CASSPPLDEQYF
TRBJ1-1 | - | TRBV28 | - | TGTGCCAGCAGCCCCCCCCGGCAGAACACTGAAGCTTTCTTT | CASSPPRQNTEAFF
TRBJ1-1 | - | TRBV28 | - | TGTGCCAGCAGACCGGGACAAATGAACACTGAAGCTTTCTTT | CASRPGQMNTEAFF
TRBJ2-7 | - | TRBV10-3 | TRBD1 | TGTGCCATAAGAAAGACAGGGGGGGACGAGCAGTACTTC | CAIRKTGGDEQYF
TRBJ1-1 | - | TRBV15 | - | TGTGCCACCAGCAGGCAGACTGGGGGCACTGAAGCTTTCTTT | CATSRQTGGTEAFF
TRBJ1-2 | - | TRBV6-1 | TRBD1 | TGTGCCAGCAGCAGAACAGGGGGATCCTATGGCTACACCTTC | CASSRTGGSYGYTF
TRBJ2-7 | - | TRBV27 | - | TGTGCCAGCAGCACAGGGTCGGGATTCGCCGAGCAGTACTTC | CASSTGSGFAEQYF
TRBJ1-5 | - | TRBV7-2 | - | TGTGCCAGCAGCTTGGAGCGAGATCAGCCCCAGCATTTT | CASSLERDQPQHF
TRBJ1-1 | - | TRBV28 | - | TGTGCCAGCAGTCCTTGGAGGGGTTCCTACACTGAAGCTTTCTTT | CASSPWRGSYTEAFF
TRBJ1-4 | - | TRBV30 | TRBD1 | TGTGCCCACTCCCGCAGGGGGGCAACTAATGAAAAACTGTTTTTT | CAHSRRGATNEKLFF
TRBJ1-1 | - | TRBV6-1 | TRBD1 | TGTGCCAGCAGATCTCGACAGGGTCGATACACTGAAGCTTTCTTT | CASRSRQGRYTEAFF
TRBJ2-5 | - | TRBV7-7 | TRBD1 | TGTGCTAGCAGCCCAGGGACAGGGGAAACGGGGACCCAGTACTTC | CASSPGTGETGTQYF